These 11 T cell receptor beta chains share one sample of origin, sequenced in a study of blood T cells in healthy people across ages. Then a second PCR, running roughly 7 to 11 cycles, was carried out with a sample-barcoded 5' primer and a J-beta primer mix. MiXCR, run by TCRdb on the 5' RACE reads, gives a single entry per CDR3 protein. Here the sample spans about 650,000 distinct CDR3 sequences, approximately 52% being singletons. The sequenced material came from blood. The receptors originated from a woman at least 80 years old in good health.

The rearrangement links TRBV13 to TRBJ2-3; D is uncertain. The germline CDR1 and CDR2 sequences are PRHDT and FYEKMQ (reference sequence). V dropped 5 bases and J dropped 0 bases, with 15 bases sitting between them. The CDR3 extends over 16 amino acids. As DNA, the CDR3 is TGTGCCAGCAGCCCCTGGGCAGCAGCAAGCACAGATACGCAGTATTTT. Translated, it gives CASSPWAAASTDTQYF.

Many counts were recorded for this clonotype. The chain links TRBV5-1 to TRBJ1-6; TRBD1 aligns across 7 bases. Germline loops: CDR1 SGHRS, CDR2 YFSETQ. The CDR3 sequence is 13 residues long. Trimming cost V 7 bases and J 5 bases; bases outside gene matches: 3. The CDR3 nucleotides are TGCGCCAGCTCCGGGACAGATAATTCACCCCTCCACTTT. Its protein product is CASSGTDNSPLHF.

In this sample, this clonotype turned up many times. A much larger clone lies one base from this, so it may be a read error. The gene calls are TRBV6-5 and TRBJ2-1, with 10 bases identical to TRBD1. Germline V lookup: CDR1 MNHEY, CDR2 SVGAGI. This CDR3 spans 17 amino acids. The V and J ends lost 5 bases and 0 bases, in that order; junction bases with no gene match: 7. The CDR3 DNA follows: TGTGCCAGCAGTCACGGACAGGGGGGAAGCTCCTACAATGAGCAGTTCTTC. This encodes CASSHGQGGSSYNEQFF.

This sequence joins TRBV4-3 and TRBJ2-5, with D possibly TRBD1 on 6 matching bases. Germline CDR1 is LGHNA and CDR2 is YSLEER. The V gene lost 1 base and the J gene lost 7 bases, with 16 bases spanning the gap. This CDR3 is 15 amino acids long. The CDR3 sequence is CASSQVQGTRGTQYF. The DNA of the CDR3 is TGCGCCAGCAGCCAAGTACAGGGAACCCGGGGGACCCAGTACTTC.

Worth noting for this clonotype: Just one base apart from a much larger clone, this may be a read error. V gene TRBV5-1 combines with J gene TRBJ2-4, with TRBD2 as a possible D gene (6 bases). The J call may be mistaken, given a closer DNA end match to TRBJ2-7. Germline values: CDR1 SGHRS, CDR2 YFSETQ. The length of the CDR3 is 14 residues. The CDR3 region is CASSVGTSIYEQYF. CDR3 sequence (DNA): TGCGCCAGCAGCGTCGGCACTAGCATATACGAGCAGTACTTC.

This clonotype showed up many times. This rearrangement joins TRBV10-3 to TRBJ2-5, with TRBD1 matching 9 bases. Germline-derived CDR1 and CDR2 are ENHRY and SYGVKD. V was pared by 5 bases and J by 2 bases, with 6 bases of the junction left unmatched. The CDR3 is made up of 15 amino acids. The chain's CDR3 is CAISLTGGGQETQYF. The CDR3 DNA reads as TGTGCCATCAGTTTAACAGGGGGCGGACAAGAGACCCAGTACTTC.

CDR3 protein: CSVALLAWGDNEQFF. The CDR3, as DNA: TGCAGCGTGGCCCTCCTAGCATGGGGGGACAATGAGCAGTTCTTC. The chain is built from TRBV29-1 and TRBJ2-1; possible D gene TRBD2, 6 bases. Germline-derived CDR1 and CDR2 are SQVTM and ANQGSEA. The V end was cut by 6 bases, the J end by 5 bases, with 20 bases between. This CDR3 has 15 residues.

This clonotype was picked up many times. The rearrangement uses TRBV7-9 and TRBJ2-3; D possibly corresponds to TRBD2 (5 bases). In germline, CDR1 is SEHNR, CDR2 FQNEAQ (reference sequence). V was shortened by 5 bases and J by 6 bases, with 12 bases between the two germline ends. The CDR3 extends over 13 amino acids. Here the CDR3 reads CASSPRGPDTQYF. CDR3 DNA: TGTGCCAGCAGCCCACGCGGGCCCGATACGCAGTATTTT.

The chain recombines TRBV29-1 with TRBJ2-2; 7 nucleotides line up with TRBD2. This CDR3 spans 14 amino acids. Unmatched junction bases numbered 6, after V lost 3 bases and J lost 5 bases. Per the germline V gene, CDR1 is SQVTM and CDR2 is ANQGSEA. The CDR3 is CSVEERAGTGELFF. The CDR3 nucleotides read TGCAGCGTTGAGGAACGAGCGGGAACCGGGGAGCTGTTTTTT.

Turning to this clonotype: This may arise from a read error, as a much more abundant clone is one base away. The chain employs TRBV20-1 and TRBJ2-1; D is ambiguous. V shed 1 base and J shed 8 bases, with 12 bases lying between them. From germline, CDR1 is DFQATT and CDR2 SNEGSKA (reference sequence). The CDR3 loop spans 13 amino acids. The CDR3 loop is CSARATTRDEQFF. The CDR3 DNA sequence: TGCAGTGCTAGAGCCACCACTCGCGATGAGCAGTTCTTC.

The chain carries TRBV4-2 and TRBJ2-7; D not certain. Germline V gene sequence: CDR1 LGHNA, CDR2 YNFKEQ. V lost 4 bases and J lost 1, with 11 bases in between. There are 14 residues in the CDR3. The CDR3 reads CASSPEAVSYEQYF. CDR3 sequence (DNA): TGTGCCAGCAGCCCCGAGGCGGTATCCTACGAGCAGTACTTC.